A few counts support the clone carrying this TCR beta chain. Germline V gives CDR1 MNHNS, CDR2 SASEGT. The CDR3 consists of 16 residues. V was clipped by 3 bases and J by 6 bases, with 17 bases between them. Indicated treatment: 15 to 20 received Ad26.COV2.S at low or high dose, single or two shots; about 5 received placebo; per-sample allocation not given. Collection of samples fell on day 63 after the first vaccine or placebo injection. This specimen comes from a study of Ad26.COV2.S vaccination and SARS-CoV-2 variants. Here immunoSEQ multiplex PCR was the method, and the copy in TCRdb shows in-frame clones only, minus some. The sample includes under 550,000 clones, 75% to 95% of them seen just once.

The chain has TRBV6-1 and TRBJ2-2; D gene unclear. This clonotype was sampled from a person aged 18-65 years who received the Ad26.COV2.S COVID-19 vaccine or a placebo. The sequencing used peripheral blood, collected in a trial of Ad26.COV2.S vaccine versus placebo. CDR3 loop: CASSDDYFGFSGELFF. DNA for the CDR3: TGTGCCAGCAGTGACGATTACTTCGGGTTTTCCGGGGAGCTGTTTTTT.